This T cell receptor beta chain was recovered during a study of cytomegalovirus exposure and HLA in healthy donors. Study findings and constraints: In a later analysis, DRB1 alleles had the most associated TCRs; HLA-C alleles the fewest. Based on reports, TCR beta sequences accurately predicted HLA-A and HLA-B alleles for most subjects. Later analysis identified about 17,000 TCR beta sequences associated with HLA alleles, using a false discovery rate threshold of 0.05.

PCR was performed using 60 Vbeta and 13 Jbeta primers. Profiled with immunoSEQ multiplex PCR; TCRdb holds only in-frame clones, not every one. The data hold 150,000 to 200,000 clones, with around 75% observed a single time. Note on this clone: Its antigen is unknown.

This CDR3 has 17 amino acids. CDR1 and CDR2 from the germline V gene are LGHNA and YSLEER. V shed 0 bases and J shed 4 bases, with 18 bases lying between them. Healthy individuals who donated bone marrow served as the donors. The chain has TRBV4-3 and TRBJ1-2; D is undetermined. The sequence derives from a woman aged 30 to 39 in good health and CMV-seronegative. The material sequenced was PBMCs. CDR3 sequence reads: CASSQDLTASGSYGYTF. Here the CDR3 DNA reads TGCGCCAGCAGCCAAGATCTCACCGCGTCAGGCTCCTATGGCTACACCTTC.